These 26 T cell receptor beta chains were all obtained from the same sample, sequenced in a study of blood T cells in healthy people across ages. PCR was performed a second time for 7 to 11 cycles using a sample-barcoded 5' primer and a J-beta primer mix. TCRdb recomputed calls from the 5' RACE reads with MiXCR, one row per CDR3 protein. The data show over 700,000 distinct CDR3 sequences, roughly 50% seen once. The sample consisted of blood. The receptors derive from a man older than 75 in good health.

On this clonotype: The junction differs from germline at one of its ends, possibly a read error. The chain employs TRBV7-7 and TRBJ2-1; D gene uncertain. The J call may be incorrect, as the DNA end agrees better with TRBJ2-7. The CDR3 spans 13 residues. Germline V gives CDR1 SSHAT, CDR2 FNYEAQ (reference sequence). In DNA form, the CDR3 reads TGTGCTAGCAGCTTCCATAGGGCCTATGAGCAGTACTTC. This encodes CASSFHRAYEQYF.

The chain carries TRBV27 and TRBJ2-5; D may be TRBD1 (6 bases). The last part of the DNA fits TRBJ2-7 better; the J call may be wrong. The CDR3 contains 13 residues. Looked up from germline, CDR1 is MNHEY and CDR2 is SMNVEV (reference sequence). Here the CDR3 reads CASSSAGADEQYF. In DNA form, the CDR3 reads TGTGCCAGCAGTTCGGCAGGGGCCGACGAGCAGTACTTC.

This clonotype turned up a few times. The chain employs TRBV4-2 and TRBJ2-1; D not certain. The DNA end lines up better with TRBJ2-7; the J call may be wrong. Germline CDR1 is LGHNA and CDR2 is YNFKEQ. This CDR3 has 16 amino acids. CDR3 sequence reads: CASSPSQKWESNEQYF. CDR3 DNA: TGTGCCAGCAGCCCTTCCCAAAAGTGGGAAAGCAATGAGCAGTACTTC.

The chain recombines TRBV7-2 with TRBJ1-1; D is perhaps TRBD1 (6 bases). V was clipped by 1 base and J by 4 bases, with 10 bases between them. The germline gives CDR1 SGHTA, CDR2 FQGNSA. The CDR3 is 14 amino acids. This chain's CDR3 is CASSLDQGTTEAFF. CDR3 nucleotide sequence: TGTGCCAGCAGCTTAGATCAGGGGACCACTGAAGCTTTCTTT.

This rearrangement joins TRBV20-1 to TRBJ1-5; D unclear. Germline V lookup: CDR1 DFQATT, CDR2 SNEGSKA (reference sequence). The CDR3 consists of 14 residues. Trimming shortened V by 0 bases and J by 4 bases, and 10 bases separated the two germline ends. CDR3 in DNA: TGCAGTGCTAGAGATCTCCAGACTAATCAGCCCCAGCATTTT. It codes for CSARDLQTNQPQHF.

The V call is TRBV7-9, the J call TRBJ1-2; TRBD1 might be the D (5 bases). The germline V gene encodes CDR1 SEHNR and CDR2 FQNEAQ (reference sequence). Trimming removed 5 bases at V and 5 bases at J, with 15 bases between. The CDR3 is 14 residues long. The CDR3 DNA reads as TGTGCCAGCAGCATCGACAGCGACAGTTATGGCTACACCTTC. Its translation is CASSIDSDSYGYTF.

The gene calls are TRBV28 and TRBJ2-1; D may be TRBD1 (6 bases). V lost 4 bases to trimming and J lost 5 bases, with 12 bases between them. Germline lookup yields CDR1 MDHEN and CDR2 SYDVKM. This CDR3 has 14 amino acids. The CDR3 reads CASSSPGDNNEQFF. The CDR3 DNA sequence: TGTGCCAGCAGTTCACCCGGGGACAACAATGAGCAGTTCTTC.

This clonotype was seen a few times. This chain joins TRBV2 and TRBJ2-7; TRBD2 might be the D (5 bases). Between the trimmed V and J ends, which lost 8 bases and 3 bases, there was a span of 14 bases. Germline values: CDR1 SNHLY, CDR2 FYNNEI. This CDR3 spans 13 amino acids. CDR3: CASEEDRGYEQYF. The CDR3, as DNA: TGTGCCAGCGAAGAGGACCGGGGCTACGAGCAGTACTTC.

V and J are TRBV7-2 and TRBJ2-1, with a possible D match to TRBD2 (5 bases). CDR1 is SGHTA and CDR2 is FQGNSA in the germline V gene. This CDR3 region has 15 residues. Trimming took off 5 bases at V and 7 bases at J, with 18 bases between the two ends. CDR3 sequence: CASSARRGMVNEQFF. The CDR3 nucleotides are TGTGCCAGCAGCGCCCGACGGGGAATGGTAAATGAGCAGTTCTTC.

The chain uses TRBV3-1 and TRBJ2-5; weak D call: TRBD1 (5 bases). Trimming took 4 bases from V and 11 from J, leaving 26 bases between them. This CDR3 region has 16 residues. Germline-derived CDR1 and CDR2 are LGHDT and YNNKEL (reference sequence). This CDR3 is CASSLSRGRYNNEQYF. In DNA, the CDR3 is TGTGCCAGCAGCCTTTCTAGGGGCCGGTACAATAATGAGCAGTACTTC.

The rearrangement uses TRBV5-1 and TRBJ2-1; D perhaps matches TRBD1 (6 bases). V lost 4 bases and J 0 bases, leaving 20 bases between the germline ends. The germline V gene encodes CDR1 SGHRS and CDR2 YFSETQ. The CDR3 consists of 18 residues. The CDR3 coding sequence is TGCGCCAGCAGCCCGAAACCGCGGACAGCGAGCTCCTACAATGAGCAGTTCTTC. Translating gives CASSPKPRTASSYNEQFF.

The sample holds a few counts of this clonotype. This rearrangement joins TRBV7-9 to TRBJ2-5; D may be TRBD1 or TRBD2 (5 bases each). Trimming removed 5 bases from V and 7 bases from J, with 14 bases in between. The V gene's germline CDR1 is SEHNR and CDR2 FQNEAQ (reference sequence). CDR3 length equals 13 residues. DNA of the CDR3: TGTGCCAGCAGCGAGAGGGGTTTTGGGACCCAGTACTTC. Encoded protein: CASSERGFGTQYF.

This clonotype was found a few times. The CDR3 DNA follows: TGTGCCAGCAGCTTAGGCGGAGGAGGGGCCACAGATACGCAGTATTTT. As protein: CASSLGGGGATDTQYF. The chain employs TRBV7-3 and TRBJ2-3, with D possibly TRBD2 on 6 matching bases. The CDR3 extends over 16 amino acids. Germline lookup yields CDR1 SGHTA and CDR2 FQGTGA. V gave up 2 bases and J gave up 2 bases, with 14 bases separating them.

The chain has TRBV24-1 and TRBJ2-1; 12 nucleotides agree with TRBD1. The CDR3 totals 16 residues. Germline lookup yields CDR1 KGHDR and CDR2 SFDVKD. The V gene end was trimmed by 4 bases and the J gene end by 6 bases; junction bases not matched to a gene: 6. CDR3 loop: CATSDRGQGAGNEQFF. Written as DNA, the CDR3 is TGTGCCACCAGTGACCGGGGACAGGGGGCTGGCAATGAGCAGTTCTTC.

V usage is TRBV28 and J usage is TRBJ2-3; TRBD2 aligns across 10 bases. Germline CDR1 and CDR2: MDHEN and SYDVKM. The CDR3 loop spans 14 amino acids. Germline trimming cut 6 bases from V and 14 bases from J; bases unmatched to any gene: 14. This chain's CDR3 is CASSPGLAVRYAYF. The CDR3 DNA sequence: TGTGCCAGCAGCCCCGGACTAGCGGTCAGATACGCGTATTTT.

The rearrangement links TRBV7-9 to TRBJ2-3; D perhaps matches TRBD1 (7 bases). Between the trimmed V and J ends, which lost 4 bases and 4 bases, there was a span of 12 bases. Germline CDR1 and CDR2: SEHNR and FQNEAQ (reference sequence). CDR3 length equals 14 residues. CDR3 protein: CASSSRGAPDTQYF. CDR3 nucleotide sequence: TGTGCCAGCAGCTCCAGGGGGGCGCCAGATACGCAGTATTTT. The full variable domain, completed using reference TRBV7-9 and TRBJ2-3, is DTGVSQNPRHKITKRGQNVTFRCDPISEHNRLYWYRQTLGQGPEFLTYFQNEAQLEKSRLLSDRFSAERPKGSFSTLEIQRTEQGDSAMYLCASSSRGAPDTQYFGPGTRLTVL.

The chain has TRBV20-1 and TRBJ2-5; 9 bases agree with TRBD2. The J segment lost 4 bases and the V segment lost 6 bases, leaving 9 bases of the junction unmatched. Germline V gene lookup returns CDR1 DFQATT and CDR2 SNEGSKA (reference sequence). The CDR3 totals 14 residues. The CDR3 sequence: CSARLAGRGETQYF. CDR3 DNA: TGCAGTGCGCGGCTAGCGGGACGGGGAGAGACCCAGTACTTC.

The gene calls are TRBV29-1 and TRBJ2-1; unclear D gene. Germline V gives CDR1 SQVTM, CDR2 ANQGSEA. Trimming took off 4 bases at V and 0 bases at J, with 4 bases between the two ends. This CDR3 has 12 residues. CDR3 region: CSVAPSYNEQFF. DNA for the CDR3: TGCAGCGTTGCCCCCTCCTACAATGAGCAGTTCTTC.

CDR3 region: CASRDNPYNEQYF. The CDR3 DNA reads TGTGCCAGCCGGGACAACCCCTACAATGAGCAGTACTTC. This rearrangement joins TRBV14 to TRBJ2-1; D might be TRBD1 (6 bases). The J call is in doubt because the DNA end fits TRBJ2-7 better. In germline, CDR1 is SGHDN, CDR2 FVKESK. This CDR3 is built from 13 residues.

The V call is TRBV6-5, the J call TRBJ2-5; D gene ambiguous. Deletions cut 7 bases from V and 1 base from J, with 10 bases between. This CDR3 contains 13 residues. CDR1 is MNHEY, CDR2 SVGAGI, per germline. The CDR3 bases are TGTGCCAGCAAAGCCAGGATCCAAGAGACCCAGTACTTC. This gives the protein CASKARIQETQYF.

J is TRBJ2-7 and V is TRBV4-1; D uncertain. Trimming stripped 0 bases from V and 2 bases from J, with 14 bases between. This CDR3 region has 16 residues. The germline gives CDR1 MGHRA, CDR2 YSYEKL. The CDR3 reads CASSQDIGAAPYEQYF. CDR3 DNA sequence: TGCGCCAGCAGCCAAGATATTGGAGCAGCCCCCTACGAGCAGTACTTC.

The gene calls are TRBV20-1 and TRBJ2-7; D possibly uses TRBD1 or TRBD2 (5 bases each). Trimming shortened V by 0 bases and J by 5 bases, and 14 bases separated the two germline ends. CDR3 length: 14 amino acids. Per germline, CDR1 DFQATT and CDR2 SNEGSKA (reference sequence). The CDR3 spells CSARDRGEKDEQYF. The CDR3 region has the DNA TGCAGTGCTAGAGATCGGGGCGAAAAGGACGAGCAGTACTTC.

This clonotype was detected a few times. The J gene is TRBJ2-1, the V gene TRBV7-7; D unclear. V lost 7 bases to trimming and J lost 6 bases, with 13 bases between them. The germline V gene encodes CDR1 SSHAT and CDR2 FNYEAQ (reference sequence). The CDR3 spans 13 residues. The DNA of the CDR3 is TGTGCCAGCACCCAGGCCCCGGGCAATGAGCAGTTCTTC. This encodes CASTQAPGNEQFF.

V is TRBV7-9 and J is TRBJ1-5; TRBD1 matches at 8 bases. The V and J ends lost 1 base and 2 bases, in that order; junction bases with no gene match: 7. In germline, CDR1 is SEHNR, CDR2 FQNEAQ (reference sequence). CDR3 length: 17 residues. The CDR3 loop reads CASSLGDRGTGNQPQHF. CDR3 DNA sequence: TGTGCCAGCAGCTTAGGAGACAGGGGAACGGGCAATCAGCCCCAGCATTTT.

The CDR3, as DNA: TGTGCCACCCGACTAGCGGGAGGGCCAGGCACCGGGGAGCTGTTTTTT. This gives the protein CATRLAGGPGTGELFF. This chain connects TRBV21-1 to TRBJ2-2; the table names TRBD2, a call not compared with the DNA. TRBV21-1 is a pseudogene locus. This CDR3 is 16 amino acids long.

A remark on this clonotype: One junction end does not reproduce the germline sequence, and a read error may be involved. The genes are TRBV6-1 and TRBJ2-1; no reliable D call. The CDR3 totals 13 residues. Germline V lookup: CDR1 MNHNS, CDR2 SASEGT. CDR3 DNA sequence: TGTGCCAGCAGTGAAAACTCCTTCAATGAGCAGTTCTTC. Residues: CASSENSFNEQFF.